What follows are 6 T cell receptor beta chains derived from one specimen sequenced in a study of Ad26.COV2.S vaccination and SARS-CoV-2 variants. Using immunoSEQ multiplex PCR, the repertoire was profiled, and TCRdb retains in-frame clones only, with some absent. This table has over 400,000 clones, roughly nine tenths appearing once. Treatment of the sample: about 20 received Ad26.COV2.S at low or high dose, single or two shots; several received placebo; per-sample allocation not given. The investigators took samples on day 63 after the first vaccine or placebo injection. Sequencing was performed on peripheral blood, taken in a trial of Ad26.COV2.S vaccine versus placebo. The receptors shown here come from a person between 18 and 59 years old who received the Ad26.COV2.S COVID-19 vaccine or a placebo.

This chain joins TRBV2 and TRBJ1-2; D remains unclear. V dropped 10 bases and J dropped 4 bases, with 16 bases sitting between them. The CDR3 has 13 amino acids. The V gene's germline CDR1 is SNHLY and CDR2 FYNNEI. CDR3 DNA sequence: TGTGCCATCACTGGAGAGAGCGGCTATGGCTACACCTTC. It specifies CAITGESGYGYTF.

This chain connects TRBV1 to TRBJ2-3; TRBD2, the table's D call, lacks a check against the DNA. TRBV1 is a recognized pseudogene. This CDR3 comprises 18 residues. CDR3 loop: CTSSQPKTSGGFTDTQYF. In nucleotides, the CDR3 is TGCACCAGCAGCCAACCCAAGACGAGCGGGGGCTTCACAGATACGCAGTATTTT.

The J gene is TRBJ2-7, the V gene TRBV19, with TRBD1 identical over 7 bases. V trimming: 8 bases; J trimming: 4 bases; junction bases outside the gene matches: 14. Germline values: CDR1 LNHDA, CDR2 SQIVND (reference sequence). This CDR3 spans 15 amino acids. In DNA form, the CDR3 reads TGTGCCAGTGCTGCATACGGGACAGTAAATTACGAGCAGTACTTC. Translated, it gives CASAAYGTVNYEQYF.

The gene calls are TRBV3-1 (or the pseudogene TRBV3-2) and TRBJ2-2; D might be TRBD2 (6 bases). Germline V CDR1 and CDR2: LGHDT, YNNKEL (reference sequence). Trimming stripped 0 bases from V and 3 bases from J, with 20 bases between. There are 19 residues in the CDR3. The DNA for the CDR3 is TGTGCCAGCAGCCAAGAAAAACTGAGGCGGGGCGATGACACCGGGGAGCTGTTTTTT. It yields the protein CASSQEKLRRGDDTGELFF.

The chain links TRBV4-2 to TRBJ2-3; the match to TRBD2 covers 8 bases. The J segment lost 0 bases and the V segment lost 1 base, leaving 6 bases of the junction unmatched. The CDR3 runs 17 residues. CDR1 is LGHNA and CDR2 is YNFKEQ in the germline V gene. The DNA for the CDR3 is TGTGCCAGCAGCCAAGCGTCTAGCGGGCATAGCACAGATACGCAGTATTTT. Its protein is CASSQASSGHSTDTQYF.

The rearrangement joins TRBV6-6 to TRBJ2-3, with 13 bases lining up with TRBD2. J lost 2 bases, V lost 5 bases, and 4 bases had no gene match. CDR3 size: 16 residues. Germline-derived CDR1 and CDR2 are MNHNY and SVGAGI (reference sequence). This CDR3 is CASSRLAGGYTDTQYF. Written as DNA, the CDR3 is TGTGCCAGCAGTCGACTAGCGGGGGGATACACAGATACGCAGTATTTT.